A single sample is the source of the 30 T cell receptor beta chains below, sequenced in a study of neurological immune-mediated disorders. MiXCR was run by TCRdb on the 5' RACE reads, yielding one entry per CDR3 protein. This sample has about 39,000 distinct CDR3 sequences, with approximately 7.2% found just once. Sequenced: CD4+ T cells from blood. These receptors all stem from a man aged 45 to 65 in good health.

This clonotype was observed at least ten times. The chain combines TRBV5-1 with TRBJ2-5, with D perhaps assigned TRBD1 or TRBD2 (6 bases each). V lost 4 bases, J lost 2 bases, and 15 bases lay in between. The CDR3 extends over 15 amino acids. Germline V CDR1 and CDR2: SGHRS, YFSETQ. The CDR3 sequence: CASSGGTRHQETQYF. For the CDR3, the DNA is TGCGCCAGCAGCGGCGGGACACGCCATCAAGAGACCCAGTACTTC.

In this sample, this clonotype turned up many times. The chain has TRBV11-2 and TRBJ2-2, with D perhaps matching TRBD2 (6 bases). V gave up 5 bases and J gave up 1 base, with 11 bases separating them. The CDR3 runs to 15 residues. CDR1 is SGHAT and CDR2 is FQNNGV in the germline V gene. CDR3 sequence (DNA): TGTGCCAGCAGCATGGTTAGCGGGAACACCGGGGAGCTGTTTTTT. Translation: CASSMVSGNTGELFF.

This clonotype was observed at least ten times. The genes are TRBV5-8 and TRBJ2-7; D possibly corresponds to TRBD2 (5 bases). V was trimmed by 4 bases and J by 2 bases, leaving 13 bases between them. Germline V gene data show CDR1 as SGHTS and CDR2 as YDEGEE. The length of the CDR3 is 14 residues. CDR3 bases: TGTGCCAGCAGCCGCGGGCGGGCAACCTACGAGCAGTACTTC. It encodes CASSRGRATYEQYF. The entire variable domain, with the rest obtained from reference TRBV5-8 and TRBJ2-7, is as follows: EAGVTQSPTHLIKTRGQQATLRCSPISGHTSVYWYQQALGLGLQFLLWYDEGEERNRGNFPPRFSGRQFPNYSSELNVNALELEDSALYLCASSRGRATYEQYFGPGTRLTVT.

The table lists this clonotype with many counts. This CDR3 reads CASSFNRGYGYTF. In nucleotides, the CDR3 is TGCGCCAGCAGTTTCAACAGGGGCTATGGCTACACCTTC. The rearrangement links TRBV4-1 to TRBJ1-2, with TRBD1 matching 7 bases. This CDR3 spans 13 amino acids. The J segment lost 4 bases and the V segment lost 6 bases, leaving 5 bases of the junction unmatched. Germline assignment: CDR1 MGHRA and CDR2 YSYEKL.

This clonotype was seen repeatedly, ten times or more. The chain recombines TRBV27 with TRBJ2-7; the match to TRBD1 covers 8 bases. CDR1 is MNHEY and CDR2 is SMNVEV in the germline V gene (reference sequence). The ends lost 7 bases at V and 3 bases at J; junction bases unmatched: 11. The CDR3 sequence is 15 residues long. CDR3 protein: CASKSGQAAFYEQYF. In DNA form, the CDR3 reads TGTGCCAGCAAATCGGGACAGGCTGCTTTCTACGAGCAGTACTTC.

This clonotype was seen many times. DNA for the CDR3: TGTGCCAGTCAAACAGGGGCCTGGGGCAATCAGCCCCAGCATTTT. Translation gives CASQTGAWGNQPQHF. V usage is TRBV19 and J usage is TRBJ1-5, with TRBD1 matching 7 bases. The CDR3 sequence is 15 residues long. Trimming took 8 bases from V and 2 from J; bases not matched to a gene: 9. The germline V gene encodes CDR1 LNHDA and CDR2 SQIVND (reference sequence).

This clonotype was detected ten times or more. This chain connects TRBV5-1 to TRBJ2-2, with unresolved D. Germline loops: CDR1 SGHRS, CDR2 YFSETQ. Trimming left V 6 bases short and J 5 bases short, with 14 bases between. This CDR3 is 14 amino acids long. CDR3 residues: CASTPLLATGELFF. The CDR3 DNA follows: TGCGCCAGCACCCCTTTACTGGCGACCGGGGAGCTGTTTTTT.

This clonotype has a count of ten or more. This sequence joins TRBV20-1 and TRBJ1-5; D unresolved. From germline, CDR1 is DFQATT and CDR2 SNEGSKA (reference sequence). The CDR3 extends over 13 amino acids. The V end lost 5 bases, the J end lost 1 base, and 9 bases lay between the germline ends. CDR3 residues: CSAGRGSNQPQHF. The CDR3 bases are TGCAGTGCTGGCCGGGGAAGCAATCAGCCCCAGCATTTT.

In this sample, this clonotype turned up many times. The chain is built from TRBV5-1 and TRBJ2-5; D gene unclear. Trimming left V 1 base short and J 3 bases short, with 16 bases between. Germline assignment: CDR1 SGHRS and CDR2 YFSETQ. This CDR3 contains 16 residues. CDR3 loop: CASSLMGYGEKETQYF. CDR3 nucleotides: TGCGCCAGCAGCTTGATGGGTTACGGTGAGAAAGAGACCCAGTACTTC.

This clonotype was seen repeatedly, ten times or more. The genes are TRBV7-2 and TRBJ2-3; 7 bases fit TRBD2. CDR1 and CDR2 (germline): SGHTA, FQGNSA. The CDR3 runs to 15 residues. Germline trimming cut 1 base from V and 4 bases from J; bases unmatched to any gene: 5. As DNA, the CDR3 is TGTGCCAGCAGCTTAGGGGGGAGGGGCGCAGATACGCAGTATTTT. Translating gives CASSLGGRGADTQYF.

There are many counts of this clonotype. The chain has TRBV18 and TRBJ2-1, with TRBD2 identical over 8 bases. The CDR3 has 14 amino acids. Germline V gives CDR1 KGHSH, CDR2 LQKENI. The V gene end was trimmed by 3 bases and the J gene end by 6 bases; junction bases not matched to a gene: 4. The CDR3 region has the DNA TGTGCCAGCTCACCGAGCGGGAGTGGCAATGAGCAGTTCTTC. This gives the protein CASSPSGSGNEQFF.

This clonotype was picked up many times. The chain uses TRBV28 and TRBJ1-2, with D maybe TRBD1 (5 bases). CDR1 and CDR2 (germline): MDHEN, SYDVKM. The CDR3 has 16 amino acids. V lost 4 bases and J 7 bases, leaving 22 bases between the germline ends. CDR3 protein: CASSSPSGPRLGGYTF. CDR3 DNA: TGTGCCAGCAGTTCCCCCTCGGGACCGCGGTTGGGTGGCTACACCTTC.

The sample holds many counts of this clonotype. This rearrangement joins TRBV6-5 to TRBJ1-2, with TRBD1 as a possible D gene (5 bases). CDR3 length equals 13 residues. V lost 8 bases, J lost 8 bases, and 18 bases lay in between. Germline CDR1 reads MNHEY; CDR2 reads SVGAGI. CDR3 sequence (DNA): TGTGCCAGCCGAATCAAGGCCCGGGGGGGCTACACCTTC. It encodes CASRIKARGGYTF.

The rearrangement uses TRBV27 and TRBJ2-7; a weak D match, TRBD2 (6 bases). V lost 3 bases and J 7 bases, leaving 22 bases between the germline ends. Germline CDR1 and CDR2: MNHEY and SMNVEV (reference sequence). CDR3 size: 16 residues. DNA for the CDR3: TGTGCCAGCAGTTTTCGGGGCTACTCGGGAGAGGTTGAGCAGTACTTC. Its translation is CASSFRGYSGEVEQYF.

This clonotype was detected only a few times. The chain uses TRBV19 and TRBJ2-7, with 13 nucleotides matching TRBD2. The V and J ends lost 5 bases and 1 base, in that order; junction bases with no gene match: 11. The V gene's germline CDR1 is LNHDA and CDR2 SQIVND (reference sequence). CDR3 length equals 18 residues. The CDR3, as DNA: TGTGCCAGTAGTCTTCTTTGGACTAGCGGGAGCGTATCCTACGAGCAGTACTTC. Amino acid sequence: CASSLLWTSGSVSYEQYF.

At least ten counts were recorded for this clonotype. The chain combines TRBV24-1 with TRBJ2-5, with a tentative D call TRBD2 (5 bases). This CDR3 region has 14 residues. Germline values: CDR1 KGHDR, CDR2 SFDVKD. V was cut by 9 bases and J by 5 bases, with 18 bases left in between. The CDR3 loop is CATGGGGALETQYF. The CDR3 region has the DNA TGTGCCACCGGCGGAGGAGGCGCGCTGGAGACCCAGTACTTC.

This clonotype has at least ten counts. This chain joins TRBV11-3 and TRBJ2-2; 8 bases fit TRBD1. The CDR3 runs 16 residues. V lost 5 bases, J lost 4 bases, and 9 bases stayed unmatched. Germline V gives CDR1 SGHNT, CDR2 YENEEA. Here the CDR3 reads CASSTRTGSVTGELFF. The CDR3 DNA sequence: TGTGCCAGCAGCACCCGGACAGGGTCGGTCACCGGGGAGCTGTTTTTT.

This clonotype was recorded many times. This chain uses TRBV27 with TRBJ1-3, with D possibly TRBD1 on 5 matching bases. This CDR3 has 13 amino acids. V gave up 4 bases and J gave up 3 bases, with 7 bases separating them. Per the germline V gene, CDR1 is MNHEY and CDR2 is SMNVEV (reference sequence). CDR3 loop: CASSSGIGNTIYF. DNA for the CDR3: TGTGCCAGCAGTTCAGGGATTGGAAACACCATATATTTT.

At least ten counts were recorded for this clonotype. This chain uses TRBV3-1 with TRBJ2-3; D is undetermined. Germline assignment: CDR1 LGHDT and CDR2 YNNKEL (reference sequence). This CDR3 spans 11 amino acids. Trimming stripped 1 base from V and 4 bases from J, with 0 bases between. In nucleotides, the CDR3 is TGTGCCAGCAGCCAAGCAGATACGCAGTATTTT. Translation gives CASSQADTQYF.

This clonotype came up many times. CDR3 coding DNA: TGCAGCGCCCCCCGGGGGACTAGCGGGGTGAGGTCCCCCTACAATGAGCAGTTCTTC. It translates to CSAPRGTSGVRSPYNEQFF. The rearrangement links TRBV29-1 to TRBJ2-1, with TRBD2 identical over 13 bases. The germline V gene has CDR1 SQVTM and CDR2 ANQGSEA. This CDR3 has 19 residues. V shed 7 bases and J 2 bases; nucleotides not matched to a gene: 17.

In its sample, this clonotype was seen many times. This chain uses TRBV21-1 with TRBJ1-2; the tabulated D call, TRBD1, remains unverified against the DNA. TRBV21-1 counts as a pseudogene. The CDR3 has 16 residues. The CDR3 bases are TGTGCCAGCAGCAAAGGTGGTCGGGGGGCGAACTATGGCTACACCTTC. Amino acid sequence: CASSKGGRGANYGYTF.

This clonotype was counted many times. V usage is TRBV7-2 and J usage is TRBJ2-5; D may be TRBD1 (6 bases). Trimming removed 5 bases at V and 6 bases at J, with 16 bases between. The CDR3 runs to 14 residues. Germline-derived CDR1 and CDR2 are SGHTA and FQGNSA. Written as DNA, the CDR3 is TGTGCCAGCAGCCCCGGTTCAGGGGCAAAGACCCAGTACTTC. Amino acid sequence: CASSPGSGAKTQYF.

This clonotype was counted ten times or more. The V gene is TRBV7-8, the J gene TRBJ2-1; 9 nucleotides align to TRBD2. Germline CDR1 SGHVS, CDR2 FQNEAQ. The CDR3 runs 15 residues. Trimming at V came to 5 bases and at J to 2 bases, leaving 4 bases not matched to a gene. The CDR3 spells CASSPREGAYNEQFF. The CDR3 DNA reads as TGTGCCAGCAGCCCGCGGGAGGGCGCCTACAATGAGCAGTTCTTC.

This clonotype was observed at least ten times. The CDR3 DNA sequence: TGCGCCAGCAGCGTATCGGGCCTGCTAGCCAAAAACATTCAGTACTTC. Its translation: CASSVSGLLAKNIQYF. The chain has TRBV5-1 and TRBJ2-4; D is undetermined. Germline CDR1 is SGHRS and CDR2 is YFSETQ. This CDR3 is 16 amino acids long. V lost 4 bases and J 0 bases, leaving 14 bases between the germline ends. The complete variable domain, with remaining parts taken from reference TRBV5-1 and TRBJ2-4, reads KAGVTQTPRYLIKTRGQQVTLSCSPISGHRSVSWYQQTPGQGLQFLFEYFSETQRNKGNFPGRFSGRQFSNSRSEMNVSTLELGDSALYLCASSVSGLLAKNIQYFGAGTRLSVL.

The sample holds many counts of this clonotype. The chain employs TRBV7-9 and TRBJ1-3, with D unclear. The CDR3 runs to 14 residues. Trimming cost V 5 bases and J 2 bases, with 10 bases left between them. Germline V CDR1 and CDR2: SEHNR, FQNEAQ (reference sequence). The CDR3 sequence is CASSPGVTGNTIYF. The CDR3 bases are TGTGCCAGCAGCCCTGGGGTTACTGGAAACACCATATATTTT.

This clonotype was recorded many times. This may be a read error: a much more frequent sequence differs by one nucleotide. This chain joins TRBV2 and TRBJ2-1; TRBD1 matches 7 bases. Per the germline V gene, CDR1 is SNHLY and CDR2 is FYNNEI. With 4 bases clipped from V and 15 bases from J, the junction kept 6 bases outside the gene matches. The length of the CDR3 is 11 residues. DNA of the CDR3: TGTGCCAGCAGTGGACAGGGTGAATGGTTCTTC. Its translation: CASSGQGEWFF. The full variable domain, in which reference TRBV2 and TRBJ2-1 provide the parts outside the CDR3, is EPEVTQTPSHQVTQMGQEVILRCVPISNHLYFYWYRQILGQKVEFLVSFYNNEISEKSEIFDDQFSVERPDGSNFTLKIRSTKLEDSAMYFCASSGQGEWFFGPGTRLTVL.

This clonotype was found many times. This sequence joins TRBV29-1 and TRBJ1-1; D gene uncertain. The CDR3 sequence is 12 residues long. V shed 8 bases and J shed 1 base, with 11 bases lying between them. Germline V lookup: CDR1 SQVTM, CDR2 ANQGSEA. The CDR3 loop reads CSMRLWNTEAFF. Written as DNA, the CDR3 is TGCAGCATGCGACTGTGGAACACTGAAGCTTTCTTT. Filled out from reference TRBV29-1 and TRBJ1-1, the complete variable domain reads SAVISQKPSRDICQRGTSLTIQCQVDSQVTMMFWYRQQPGQSLTLIATANQGSEATYESGFVIDKFPISRPNLTFSTLTVSNMSPEDSSIYLCSMRLWNTEAFFGQGTRLTVV.

There are many counts of this clonotype. This chain uses TRBV6-2 or TRBV6-3 with TRBJ1-1, with D tentatively TRBD1 (5 bases). This CDR3 contains 15 residues. Germline values: CDR1 MNHEY, CDR2 SVGEGT. Deletions cut 2 bases from V and 5 bases from J, with 15 bases between. DNA for the CDR3: TGTGCCAGCAGTTACAGTGGGGGGGGTGGTACTGAAGCTTTCTTT. As protein: CASSYSGGGGTEAFF.

This clonotype was observed many times. V is TRBV28 and J is TRBJ2-4; 7 bases are shared with TRBD1. Germline CDR1 MDHEN, CDR2 SYDVKM. This CDR3 contains 14 residues. Germline trimming cut 8 bases from V and 4 bases from J; bases unmatched to any gene: 8. The DNA for the CDR3 is TGTGCCAGCGCTGAAGGGACAGCAAAAAACATTCAGTACTTC. Amino acids: CASAEGTAKNIQYF.

This clonotype was observed many times. This sequence joins TRBV20-1 and TRBJ2-2; 11 bases map to TRBD2. J gave up 2 bases and V 6 bases, and 5 bases lay outside the gene matches. The CDR3 extends over 15 amino acids. Germline V lookup: CDR1 DFQATT, CDR2 SNEGSKA (reference sequence). DNA of the CDR3: TGCAGTGCAAGGGGACTAGCGGAAAACACCGGGGAGCTGTTTTTT. It translates to CSARGLAENTGELFF.